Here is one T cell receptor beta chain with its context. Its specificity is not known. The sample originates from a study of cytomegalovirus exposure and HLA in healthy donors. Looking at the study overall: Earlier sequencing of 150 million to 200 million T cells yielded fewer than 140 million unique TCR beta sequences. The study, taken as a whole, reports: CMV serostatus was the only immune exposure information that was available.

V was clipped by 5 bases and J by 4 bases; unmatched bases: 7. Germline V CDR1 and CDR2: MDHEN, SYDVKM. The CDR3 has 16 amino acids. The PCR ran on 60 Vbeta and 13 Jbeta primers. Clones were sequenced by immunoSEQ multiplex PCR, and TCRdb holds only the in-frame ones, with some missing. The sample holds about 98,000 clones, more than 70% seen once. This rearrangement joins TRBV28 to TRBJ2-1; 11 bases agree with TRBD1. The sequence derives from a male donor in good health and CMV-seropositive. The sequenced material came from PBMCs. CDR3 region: CASSRTGTGGYNEQFF. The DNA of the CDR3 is TGTGCCAGCAGTCGTACCGGGACAGGGGGATACAATGAGCAGTTCTTC. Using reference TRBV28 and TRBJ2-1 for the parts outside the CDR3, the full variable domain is DVKVTQSSRYLVKRTGEKVFLECVQDMDHENMFWYRQDPGLGLRLIYFSYDVKMKEKGDIPEGYSVSREKKERFSLILESASTNQTSMYLCASSRTGTGGYNEQFFGPGTRLTVL.